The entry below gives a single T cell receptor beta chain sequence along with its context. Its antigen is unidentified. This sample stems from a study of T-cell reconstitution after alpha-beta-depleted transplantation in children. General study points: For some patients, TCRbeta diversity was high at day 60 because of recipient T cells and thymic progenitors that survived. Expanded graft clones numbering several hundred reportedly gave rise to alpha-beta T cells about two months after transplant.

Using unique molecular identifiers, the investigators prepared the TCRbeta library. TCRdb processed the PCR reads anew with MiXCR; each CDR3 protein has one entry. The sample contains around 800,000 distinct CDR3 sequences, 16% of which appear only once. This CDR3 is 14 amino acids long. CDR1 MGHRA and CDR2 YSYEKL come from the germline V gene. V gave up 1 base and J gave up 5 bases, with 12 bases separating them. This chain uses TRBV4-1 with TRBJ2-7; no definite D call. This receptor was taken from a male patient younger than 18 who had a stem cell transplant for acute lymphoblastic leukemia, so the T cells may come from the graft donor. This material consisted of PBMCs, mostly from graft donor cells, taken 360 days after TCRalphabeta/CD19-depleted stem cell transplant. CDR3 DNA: TGCGCCAGCAGCCAAGCCACCTCCAGCGACGAGCAGTACTTC. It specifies CASSQATSSDEQYF.